The TCR beta chain under discussion was sequenced for a study of T-cell reconstitution after alpha-beta-depleted transplantation in children. It was with unique molecular identifiers that the TCRbeta library was prepared. Each CDR3 protein is one row after TCRdb ran MiXCR on the PCR reads. In the table there are approximately 34,000 distinct CDR3 sequences, under 8% of which are singletons. Study-level findings and limits: Several hundred expanded graft clones reportedly were the source of alpha-beta T cells about two months after transplant.

This clonotype was recorded many times. What it recognizes is unknown. Deletions cut 5 bases from V and 4 bases from J, with 19 bases between. Germline V gene data show CDR1 as SGHAT and CDR2 as FQNNGV. The CDR3 has 16 amino acids. This specimen consisted of peripheral blood, obtained 60 days after TCRalphabeta/CD19-depleted stem cell transplant. The TCR comes from a child in the first two years of life who had a stem cell transplant for acute myeloid leukemia, so the T cells may come from the graft donor. V and J are TRBV11-2 and TRBJ2-3, with D perhaps given as TRBD1 or TRBD2 (5 bases each). CDR3 nucleotides: TGTGCCAGCAGCGCAGGGACGGTTAGGCCTTCAGATACGCAGTATTTT. Protein: CASSAGTVRPSDTQYF.